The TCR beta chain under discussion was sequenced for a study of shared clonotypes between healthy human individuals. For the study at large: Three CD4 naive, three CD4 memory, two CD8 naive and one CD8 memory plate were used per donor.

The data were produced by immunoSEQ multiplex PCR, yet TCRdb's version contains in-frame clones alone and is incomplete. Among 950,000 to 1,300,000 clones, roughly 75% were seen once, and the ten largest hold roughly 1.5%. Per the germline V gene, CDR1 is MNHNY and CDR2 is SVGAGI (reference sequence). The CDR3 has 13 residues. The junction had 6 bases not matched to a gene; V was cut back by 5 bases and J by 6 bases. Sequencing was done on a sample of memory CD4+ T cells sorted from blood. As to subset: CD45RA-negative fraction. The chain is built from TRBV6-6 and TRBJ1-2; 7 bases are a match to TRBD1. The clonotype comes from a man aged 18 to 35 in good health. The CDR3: CASSPQGFNGYTF. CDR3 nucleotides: TGTGCCAGCAGTCCACAGGGGTTCAATGGCTACACCTTC.